This T cell receptor (beta chain) is from a study of cytomegalovirus exposure and HLA in healthy donors. Study-level background: Researchers previously reported finding fewer than 140 million unique TCR beta sequences from approximately 200 million T cells. Membership in the Caucasian-associated ancestry cluster was found for 81% of 300 to 500 genotyped donors. The study, taken as a whole, reports: Relative to the approximately 700-donor mean, N-insertions were reportedly fewer in an Asian-associated ancestry cluster in a later analysis. The authors enumerated roughly 180 TCR beta chains as linked to cytomegalovirus.

A multiplex PCR was run with 60 Vbeta primers and 13 Jbeta primers. TCRdb's table, derived via immunoSEQ multiplex PCR, lists solely in-frame clones and lacks some. Seen here are 55,000 to 65,000 clones, 75% to 90% observed once, and the top ten hold approximately 3.6%. Of note for this clone: The antigen is not known.

Sequenced: PBMCs. The clonotype comes from a woman between 40 and 55 years old in good health and CMV-seronegative.

This CDR3 is CASSPQAFSGTGELFF. For the CDR3, the DNA is TGTGCCAGCTCACCACAGGCCTTCAGCGGGACCGGGGAGCTGTTTTTT. J is TRBJ2-2 and V is TRBV18; D is possibly TRBD2 (6 bases). Germline CDR1 reads KGHSH; CDR2 reads LQKENI. The ends were cut back, 1 base at V and 5 bases at J, with 14 bases in the middle. This CDR3 is built from 16 residues.